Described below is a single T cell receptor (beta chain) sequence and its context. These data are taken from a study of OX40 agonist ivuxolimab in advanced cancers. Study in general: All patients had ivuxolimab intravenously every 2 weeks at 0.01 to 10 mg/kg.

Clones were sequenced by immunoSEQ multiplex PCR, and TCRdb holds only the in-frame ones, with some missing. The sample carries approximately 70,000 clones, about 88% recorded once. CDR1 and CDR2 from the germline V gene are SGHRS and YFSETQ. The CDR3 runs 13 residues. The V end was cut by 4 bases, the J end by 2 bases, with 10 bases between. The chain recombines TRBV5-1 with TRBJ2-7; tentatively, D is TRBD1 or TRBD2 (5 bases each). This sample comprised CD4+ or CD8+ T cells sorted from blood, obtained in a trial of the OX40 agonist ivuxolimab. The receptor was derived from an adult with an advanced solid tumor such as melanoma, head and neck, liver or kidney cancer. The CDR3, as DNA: TGCGCCAGCAGCGGGACGGTTCCCTACGAGCAGTACTTC. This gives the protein CASSGTVPYEQYF.